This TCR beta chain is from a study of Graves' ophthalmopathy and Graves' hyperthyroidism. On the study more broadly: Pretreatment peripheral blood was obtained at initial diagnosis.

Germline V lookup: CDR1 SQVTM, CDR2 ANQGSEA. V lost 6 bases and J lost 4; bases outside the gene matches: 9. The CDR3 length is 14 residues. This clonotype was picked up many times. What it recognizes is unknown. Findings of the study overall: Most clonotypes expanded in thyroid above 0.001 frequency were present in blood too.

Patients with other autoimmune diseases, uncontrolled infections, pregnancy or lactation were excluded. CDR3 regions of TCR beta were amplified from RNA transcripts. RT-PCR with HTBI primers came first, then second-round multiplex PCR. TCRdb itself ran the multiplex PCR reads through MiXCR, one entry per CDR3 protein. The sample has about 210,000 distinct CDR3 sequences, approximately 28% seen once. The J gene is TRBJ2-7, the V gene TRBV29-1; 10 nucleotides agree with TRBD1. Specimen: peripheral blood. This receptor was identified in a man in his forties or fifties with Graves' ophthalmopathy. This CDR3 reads CSVKRWGQGYEQYF. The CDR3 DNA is TGCAGCGTCAAAAGGTGGGGACAGGGGTACGAGCAGTACTTC.